This is a list of T cell receptor beta chains from one sample in a study of blood T cell repertoires in COVID-19. TCRdb keeps only in-frame clones here, not all; method: immunoSEQ multiplex PCR. This sample carries tens of thousands of clones, about 88% of them seen once, and the ten largest clones take 1.3% to 1.5%. Sequencing used peripheral blood. All receptors come from a man aged 50 to 59 with acute or convalescent COVID-19. Each CDR3 is given with its conserved first and last residue. D genes are given only for firm matches. Clone size is given for some rows only: seen once, a few or many times, or a class if the clone is expanded.

>TRBV18|TRBD2|TRBJ2-1|NA
CASSPTSGDDYNEQFF
TGTGCCAGCTCACCGACTAGCGGGGATGACTACAATGAGCAGTTCTTC
>TRBV27|TRBD1|TRBJ2-7|NA
CASSKGQGGSSYEQYF
TGTGCCAGCAGTAAGGGACAGGGGGGGAGCTCCTACGAGCAGTACTTC
>TRBV3-1/TRBV3-2|NA|TRBJ2-3|NA
CASSHVGEQRVDTQYF
TGTGCCAGCAGCCACGTCGGCGAACAGAGGGTAGATACGCAGTATTTT
>TRBV19|TRBD2|TRBJ2-5|NA
CASSIGPGGEETQYF
TGTGCCAGTAGTATAGGACCGGGAGGCGAGGAGACCCAGTACTTC
>TRBV3-1/TRBV3-2|TRBD2|TRBJ2-5|NA
CASSHLGGGETQYF
TGTGCCAGCAGCCATCTGGGCGGGGGAGAGACCCAGTACTTC
>TRBV5-1|NA|TRBJ2-1|NA
CASSPLKRYEQFF
TGCGCCAGCAGCCCTCTTAAGAGGTATGAGCAGTTCTTC
>TRBV25-1|TRBD1|TRBJ2-3|NA
CASSGQGASDTQYF
TGTGCCAGCAGTGGACAGGGGGCATCAGATACGCAGTATTTT
>TRBV9|TRBD1|TRBJ2-7|NA
CASSVGTGVTYEQYF
TGTGCCAGCAGCGTAGGTACAGGGGTTACCTACGAGCAGTACTTC
>TRBV7-9|NA|TRBJ2-1|NA
CASSLGSGIRKQFF
TGTGCCAGCAGCTTAGGGTCCGGGATAAGGAAGCAGTTCTTC
>TRBV12-3/TRBV12-4|TRBD1|TRBJ1-5|NA
CASSDRVNQPQHF
TGTGCCAGCAGTGACAGGGTCAATCAGCCCCAGCATTTT
>TRBV5-1|NA|TRBJ2-5|NA
CASSTGMEETQYF
TGCGCCAGCAGCACGGGAATGGAAGAGACCCAGTACTTC
>TRBV27|NA|TRBJ1-5|few
CASSLSPGQNQPQHF
TGTGCCAGCAGTTTATCCCCTGGGCAGAATCAGCCCCAGCATTTT
>TRBV28|NA|TRBJ1-1|NA
CASRPQGLGTEAFF
TGTGCCAGCAGACCGCAGGGGCTAGGGACTGAAGCTTTCTTT
>TRBV5-4|TRBD1|TRBJ2-5|NA
CASSRDSDGTQYF
TGTGCCAGCAGCCGGGACAGCGATGGGACCCAGTACTTC
>TRBV3-1/TRBV3-2|NA|TRBJ1-6|NA
CASSQVQSYNSPLHF
TGTGCCAGCAGCCAAGTACAGTCCTATAATTCACCCCTCCACTTT
>TRBV6-1|TRBD2|TRBJ2-3|NA
CASRPLAGPEDTQYF
TGTGCCAGCAGACCACTAGCGGGGCCCGAAGATACGCAGTATTTT
>TRBV24-1|TRBD1|TRBJ2-1|NA
CATSTGTGMDNEQFF
TGTGCCACTTCGACCGGGACAGGGATGGACAATGAGCAGTTCTTC
>TRBV19|NA|TRBJ1-5|NA
CASSINRDYSNQPQHF
TGTGCCAGTAGTATCAACAGGGACTATAGCAATCAGCCCCAGCATTTT
>TRBV7-9|NA|TRBJ2-5|NA
CASSLVGQSRAQYF
TGTGCCAGCAGCTTAGTAGGACAGTCAAGGGCCCAGTACTTC
>TRBV7-9|NA|TRBJ1-5|NA
CASSLGARPQHF
TGTGCCAGCAGCTTAGGAGCTCGGCCCCAGCATTTT
>TRBV7-9|TRBD2|TRBJ2-7|NA
CASSSTSGSYEQYF
TGTGCCAGCAGCTCGACTAGCGGGAGCTACGAGCAGTACTTC
>TRBV9|NA|TRBJ1-2|NA
CASSPRQTYGYTF
TGTGCCAGCAGTCCTCGACAGACCTATGGCTACACCTTC
>TRBV9|TRBD2|TRBJ2-3|NA
CASSAYGTSGRGPTDTQYF
TGTGCCAGCAGCGCCTACGGGACTAGCGGGAGAGGGCCCACAGATACGCAGTATTTT
>TRBV2|NA|TRBJ1-6|NA
CASSEESSYNSPLHF
TGTGCCAGCAGTGAAGAGAGCTCCTATAATTCACCCCTCCACTTT
>TRBV18|TRBD1|TRBJ1-6|NA
CASSPGTAKPLHF
TGTGCCAGCTCACCTGGGACAGCCAAACCCCTCCACTTT
>TRBV27|TRBD1|TRBJ1-5|NA
CASRGTGGGQPQHF
TGTGCCAGCCGAGGGACAGGGGGTGGTCAGCCCCAGCATTTT
>TRBV6-4|TRBD1|TRBJ1-4|NA
CAIFPGTANEKLFF
TGTGCCATCTTTCCCGGGACAGCGAATGAAAAACTGTTTTTT
>TRBV11-2|NA|TRBJ1-6|once
CASKGNGDSPLHF
TGTGCCAGCAAAGGTAACGGAGATTCACCCCTCCACTTT
>TRBV28|TRBD1|TRBJ2-2|NA
CASRKQGASAGELFF
TGTGCCAGCAGAAAACAGGGGGCGAGTGCCGGGGAGCTGTTTTTT
>TRBV6-6|NA|TRBJ1-5|NA
CASSPEESQPQHF
TGTGCCAGCAGTCCAGAGGAGAGTCAGCCCCAGCATTTT
>TRBV7-2|TRBD1|TRBJ1-2|few
CASSFKGASGYGYTF
TGTGCCAGCAGCTTTAAGGGGGCGAGCGGCTATGGCTACACCTTC
>TRBV6-4|TRBD2|TRBJ2-1|NA
CASSRTSGGGSYNEQFF
TGTGCCAGCAGCAGGACTAGCGGGGGTGGGTCCTACAATGAGCAGTTCTTC
>TRBV29-1|NA|TRBJ1-2|NA
CSARGRANYGYTF
TGCAGCGCAAGAGGAAGAGCTAACTATGGCTACACCTTC
>TRBV27|NA|TRBJ1-6|NA
CASSSRASSYNSPLHF
TGTGCCAGCAGTTCCAGGGCCAGCTCCTATAATTCACCCCTCCACTTT
>TRBV2|TRBD1|TRBJ1-2|NA
CAIGTGSYYGYTF
TGTGCCATCGGGACAGGGTCCTACTATGGCTACACCTTC
>TRBV7-2|TRBD1|TRBJ2-1|NA
CASSLAGRTGSSYNEQFF
TGTGCCAGCAGCTTAGCCGGAAGGACAGGGAGCTCCTACAATGAGCAGTTCTTC